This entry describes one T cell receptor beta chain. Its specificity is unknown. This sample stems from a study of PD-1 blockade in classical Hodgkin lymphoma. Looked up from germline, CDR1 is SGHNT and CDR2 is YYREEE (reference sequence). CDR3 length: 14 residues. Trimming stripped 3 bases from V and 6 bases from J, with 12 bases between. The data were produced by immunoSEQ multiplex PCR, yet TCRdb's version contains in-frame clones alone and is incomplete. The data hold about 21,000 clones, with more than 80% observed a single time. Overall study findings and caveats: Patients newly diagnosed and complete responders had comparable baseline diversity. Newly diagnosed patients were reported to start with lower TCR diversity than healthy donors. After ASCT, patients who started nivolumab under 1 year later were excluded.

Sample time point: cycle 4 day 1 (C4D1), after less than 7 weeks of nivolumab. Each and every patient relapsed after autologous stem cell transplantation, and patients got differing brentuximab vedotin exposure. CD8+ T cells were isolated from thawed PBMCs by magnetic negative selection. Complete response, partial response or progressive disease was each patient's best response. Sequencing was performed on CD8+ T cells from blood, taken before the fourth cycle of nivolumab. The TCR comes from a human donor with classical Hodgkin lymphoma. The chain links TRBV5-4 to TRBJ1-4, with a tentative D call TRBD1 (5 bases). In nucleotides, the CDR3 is TGTGCCAGCAGCTATCAGGGAGGGGATGAAAAACTGTTTTTT. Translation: CASSYQGGDEKLFF.